A single sample gave rise to the 8 T cell receptor beta chains below, sequenced in a study of T cells after yellow fever vaccination. TCRdb re-derived calls from the 5' RACE reads in MiXCR, one entry per CDR3 protein. The sample has some 550,000 distinct CDR3 sequences; 19% are singletons. Here the sequenced sample was PBMCs, taken 15 days after the yellow fever booster vaccination. The receptors stem from a man younger than 45 who received the YFV17D yellow fever vaccine.

The V call is TRBV28, the J call TRBJ2-2; no reliable D call. Trimming pared 5 bases from V and 4 bases from J, leaving 14 bases between. The CDR3 covers 15 residues. CDR1 and CDR2 (germline): MDHEN, SYDVKM. The DNA of the CDR3 is TGTGCCAGCAGTGGGCCGGCACCTACCACCGGGGAGCTGTTTTTT. As protein: CASSGPAPTTGELFF. The whole variable domain, filled in from reference TRBV28 and TRBJ2-2, reads DVKVTQSSRYLVKRTGEKVFLECVQDMDHENMFWYRQDPGLGLRLIYFSYDVKMKEKGDIPEGYSVSREKKERFSLILESASTNQTSMYLCASSGPAPTTGELFFGEGSRLTVL.

This chain links TRBV10-3 with TRBJ2-7; 7 bases agree with TRBD2. Germline V CDR1 and CDR2: ENHRY, SYGVKD. V dropped 6 bases and J dropped 4; count of bases not matched to a gene: 12. CDR3 length equals 15 residues. DNA of the CDR3: TGTGCCATCAGCGAGGGAGGGGCTGGGACGTACGAGCAGTACTTC. Its protein is CAISEGGAGTYEQYF.

This clonotype was seen only a few times. The V and J genes are TRBV15 and TRBJ2-2; D is unresolved. With 1 base removed from V and 1 base from J, the gap between germline ends came to 7 bases. The CDR3 consists of 15 residues. CDR1 is LNHNV, CDR2 YYDKDF, per germline (reference sequence). The CDR3 reads CATSRGRGNTGELFF. The CDR3 bases are TGTGCCACCAGCAGAGGGAGAGGGAACACCGGGGAGCTGTTTTTT. Looking up the rest from reference TRBV15 and TRBJ2-2 gives the full variable domain: DAMVIQNPRYQVTQFGKPVTLSCSQTLNHNVMYWYQQKSSQAPKLLFHYYDKDFNNEADTPDNFQSRRPNTSFCFLDIRSPGLGDTAMYLCATSRGRGNTGELFFGEGSRLTVL.

J is TRBJ2-2 and V is TRBV3-1; D is ambiguous. Germline-derived CDR1 and CDR2 are LGHDT and YNNKEL (reference sequence). The CDR3 covers 15 residues. V lost 4 bases to trimming and J lost 0 bases, with 9 bases between them. Here the CDR3 reads CASSPPLTNTGELFF. The DNA of the CDR3 is TGTGCCAGCAGCCCTCCGCTGACGAACACCGGGGAGCTGTTTTTT.

This clonotype turned up a few times. The chain uses TRBV6-2 or TRBV6-3 and TRBJ2-7; TRBD2 matches 8 bases. The junction had 6 bases not matched to a gene; V was cut back by 6 bases and J by 2 bases. CDR1 is MNHEY, CDR2 SVGEGT, per germline. This CDR3 comprises 14 residues. CDR3: CASRPSGLPYEQYF. The CDR3 region has the DNA TGTGCCAGCAGGCCTAGCGGGTTACCCTACGAGCAGTACTTC.

This clonotype has more than one count but fewer than ten. The rearrangement uses TRBV12-3 or TRBV12-4 and TRBJ2-5; D is perhaps TRBD2 (6 bases). Trimming pared 3 bases from V and 5 bases from J, leaving 13 bases between. The CDR3 has 14 amino acids. CDR3 loop: CASSFSTSPETQYF. In nucleotides, the CDR3 is TGTGCCAGCAGTTTCTCGACTAGTCCGGAGACCCAGTACTTC.

This clonotype occurred many times. The V gene is TRBV5-1, the J gene TRBJ2-2, with D perhaps matching TRBD2 (5 bases). V lost 4 bases to trimming and J lost 7 bases, with 20 bases between them. CDR3 length equals 16 residues. Germline V gene sequence: CDR1 SGHRS, CDR2 YFSETQ. CDR3 bases: TGCGCCAGCAGCCCCTTAGGGTCTACGGGGAACGGGGAGCTGTTTTTT. This codes for CASSPLGSTGNGELFF.

The chain couples TRBV12-3 or TRBV12-4 to TRBJ1-1; perhaps TRBD1 as D (6 bases). The CDR3 has 15 residues. V lost 7 bases and J 4 bases, leaving 19 bases between the germline ends. The DNA for the CDR3 is TGTGCCAGCACCGCCGGGGGCTCCCGGGGCACTGAAGCTTTCTTT. Translation: CASTAGGSRGTEAFF.